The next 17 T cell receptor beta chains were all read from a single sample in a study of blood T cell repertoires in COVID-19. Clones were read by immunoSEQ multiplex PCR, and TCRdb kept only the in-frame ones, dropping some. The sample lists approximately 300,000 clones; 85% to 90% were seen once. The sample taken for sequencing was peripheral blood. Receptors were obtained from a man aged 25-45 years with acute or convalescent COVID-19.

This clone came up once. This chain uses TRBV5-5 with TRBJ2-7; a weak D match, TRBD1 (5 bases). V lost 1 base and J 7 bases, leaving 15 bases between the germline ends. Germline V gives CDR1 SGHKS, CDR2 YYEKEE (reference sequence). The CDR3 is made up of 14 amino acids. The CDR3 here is CASSLLQETREQYF. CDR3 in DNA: TGTGCCAGCAGCTTGCTACAGGAGACAAGAGAGCAGTACTTC.

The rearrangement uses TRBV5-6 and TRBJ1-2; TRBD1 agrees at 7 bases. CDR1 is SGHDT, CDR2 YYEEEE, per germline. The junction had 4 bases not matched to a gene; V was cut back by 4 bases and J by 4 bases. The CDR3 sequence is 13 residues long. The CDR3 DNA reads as TGTGCCAGCAGCGTCGGACAGGCCTATGGCTACACCTTC. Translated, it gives CASSVGQAYGYTF.

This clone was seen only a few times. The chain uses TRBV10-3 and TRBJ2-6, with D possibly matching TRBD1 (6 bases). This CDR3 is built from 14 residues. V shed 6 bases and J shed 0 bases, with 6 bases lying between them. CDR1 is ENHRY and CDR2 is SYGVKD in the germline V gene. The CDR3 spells CAIRDSSGANVLTF. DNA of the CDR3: TGTGCCATCAGGGACAGCTCTGGGGCCAACGTCCTGACTTTC.

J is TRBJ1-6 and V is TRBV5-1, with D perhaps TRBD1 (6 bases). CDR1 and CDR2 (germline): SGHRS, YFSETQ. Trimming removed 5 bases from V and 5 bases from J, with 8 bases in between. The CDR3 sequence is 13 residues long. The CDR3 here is CASSRQDNSPLHF. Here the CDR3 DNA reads TGCGCCAGCAGTAGACAGGATAATTCACCCCTCCACTTT. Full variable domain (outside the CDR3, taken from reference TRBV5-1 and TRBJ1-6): KAGVTQTPRYLIKTRGQQVTLSCSPISGHRSVSWYQQTPGQGLQFLFEYFSETQRNKGNFPGRFSGRQFSNSRSEMNVSTLELGDSALYLCASSRQDNSPLHFGNGTRLTVT.

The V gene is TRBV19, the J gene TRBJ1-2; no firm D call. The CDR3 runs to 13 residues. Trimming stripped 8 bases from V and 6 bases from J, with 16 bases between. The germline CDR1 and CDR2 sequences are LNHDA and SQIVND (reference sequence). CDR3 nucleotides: TGTGCCAGTCAGTCGTGGCCGGGGAATGGCTACACCTTC. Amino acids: CASQSWPGNGYTF.

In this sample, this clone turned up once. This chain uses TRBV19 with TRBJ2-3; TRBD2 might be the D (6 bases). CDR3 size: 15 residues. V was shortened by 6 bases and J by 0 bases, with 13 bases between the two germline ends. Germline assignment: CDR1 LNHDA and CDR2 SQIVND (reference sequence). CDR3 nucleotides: TGTGCCAGTAGCTACCGGGGGAAAAGCACAGATACGCAGTATTTT. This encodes CASSYRGKSTDTQYF.

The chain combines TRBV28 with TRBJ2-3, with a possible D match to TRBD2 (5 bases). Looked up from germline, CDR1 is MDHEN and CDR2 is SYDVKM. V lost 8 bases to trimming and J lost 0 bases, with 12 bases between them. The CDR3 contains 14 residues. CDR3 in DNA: TGTGCCAGCGGCTATCCGGGGAGCACAGATACGCAGTATTTT. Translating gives CASGYPGSTDTQYF.

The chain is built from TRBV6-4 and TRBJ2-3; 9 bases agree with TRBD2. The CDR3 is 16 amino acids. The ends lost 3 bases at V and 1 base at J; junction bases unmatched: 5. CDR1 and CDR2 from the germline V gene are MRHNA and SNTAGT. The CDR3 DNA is TGTGCCAGCAGTGATGTGGCTAGCGGGGGCACAGATACGCAGTATTTT. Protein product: CASSDVASGGTDTQYF.

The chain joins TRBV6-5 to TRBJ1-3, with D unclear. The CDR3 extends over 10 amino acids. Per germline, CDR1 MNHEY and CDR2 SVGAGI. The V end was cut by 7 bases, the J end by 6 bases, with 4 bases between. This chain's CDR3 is CASILNTIYF. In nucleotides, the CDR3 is TGTGCCAGCATATTAAACACCATATATTTT.

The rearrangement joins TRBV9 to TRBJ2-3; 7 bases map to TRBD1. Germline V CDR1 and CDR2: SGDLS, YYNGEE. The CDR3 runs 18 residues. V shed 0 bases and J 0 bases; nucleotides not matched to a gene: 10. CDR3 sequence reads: CASSVVAFGTASTDTQYF. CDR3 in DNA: TGTGCCAGCAGCGTAGTAGCCTTTGGGACAGCTAGCACAGATACGCAGTATTTT.

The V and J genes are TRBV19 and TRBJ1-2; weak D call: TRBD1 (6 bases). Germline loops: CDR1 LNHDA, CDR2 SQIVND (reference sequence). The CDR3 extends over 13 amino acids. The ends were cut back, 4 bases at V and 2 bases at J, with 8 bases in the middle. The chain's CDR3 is CASSNTGNYGYTF. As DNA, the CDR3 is TGTGCCAGTAGTAACACAGGGAACTATGGCTACACCTTC. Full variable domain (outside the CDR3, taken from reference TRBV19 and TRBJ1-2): DGGITQSPKYLFRKEGQNVTLSCEQNLNHDAMYWYRQDPGQGLRLIYYSQIVNDFQKGDIAEGYSVSREKKESFPLTVTSAQKNPTAFYLCASSNTGNYGYTFGSGTRLTVV.

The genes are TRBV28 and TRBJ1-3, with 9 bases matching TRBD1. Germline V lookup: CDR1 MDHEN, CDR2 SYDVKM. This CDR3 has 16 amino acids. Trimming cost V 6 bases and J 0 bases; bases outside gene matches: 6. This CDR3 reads CASRLQGAGSGNTIYF. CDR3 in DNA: TGTGCCAGCAGACTACAGGGGGCCGGCTCTGGAAACACCATATATTTT.

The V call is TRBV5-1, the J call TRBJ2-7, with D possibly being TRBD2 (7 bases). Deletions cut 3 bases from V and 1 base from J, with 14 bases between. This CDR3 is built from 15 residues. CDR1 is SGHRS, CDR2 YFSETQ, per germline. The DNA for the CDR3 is TGCGCCAGCAGCTCCGTTCGGGGGGCTTCCTACGAGCAGTACTTC. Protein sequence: CASSSVRGASYEQYF.

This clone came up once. CDR3 in amino acids: CASSGGLVYEQFF. The CDR3 region has the DNA TGTGCCAGTAGTGGGGGACTAGTCTATGAGCAGTTCTTC. The chain employs TRBV19 and TRBJ2-1, with TRBD2 identical over 8 bases. J gave up 8 bases and V 5 bases, and 5 bases lay outside the gene matches. Germline V lookup: CDR1 LNHDA, CDR2 SQIVND (reference sequence). CDR3 length equals 13 residues.

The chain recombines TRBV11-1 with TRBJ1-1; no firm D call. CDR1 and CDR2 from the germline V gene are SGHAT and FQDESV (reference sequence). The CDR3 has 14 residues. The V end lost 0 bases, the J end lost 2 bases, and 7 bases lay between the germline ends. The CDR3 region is CASSLASENTEAFF. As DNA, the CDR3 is TGTGCCAGCAGCTTAGCCTCAGAAAACACTGAAGCTTTCTTT.

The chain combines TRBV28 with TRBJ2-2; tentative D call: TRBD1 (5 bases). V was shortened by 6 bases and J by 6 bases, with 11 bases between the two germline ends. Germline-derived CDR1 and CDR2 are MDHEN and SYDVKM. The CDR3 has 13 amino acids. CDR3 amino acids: CASRLGVPGELFF. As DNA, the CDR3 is TGTGCCAGCAGGCTAGGGGTCCCCGGGGAGCTGTTTTTT.

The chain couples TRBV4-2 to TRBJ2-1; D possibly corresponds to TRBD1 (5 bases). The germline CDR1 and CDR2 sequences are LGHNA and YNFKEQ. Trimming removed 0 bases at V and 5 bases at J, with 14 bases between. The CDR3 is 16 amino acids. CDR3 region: CASSQETGQGNNEQFF. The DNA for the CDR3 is TGTGCCAGCAGCCAAGAGACCGGTCAGGGCAACAATGAGCAGTTCTTC.